This is a list of T cell receptor beta chains from one sample in a study of regulatory T cells in long-lasting Graves disease. TCRdb fed the multiplex PCR reads into MiXCR, producing one record per CDR3 protein. The data contain about 530,000 distinct CDR3 sequences, roughly a sixth of them seen just once; the ten biggest clones take up roughly 25%. The same data also went into a second study, on T cells in Graves' hyperthyroidism and ophthalmopathy.

The sequencing used peripheral blood mononuclear cells (PBMCs), collected at new diagnosis, from a patient treated with antithyroid drugs. The source is a woman aged 40-65 years with Graves disease. Both conserved end residues are part of each CDR3. D genes are given only for firm matches. Where a row states a size, it is once, few, many or the class of an expanded clone; other rows omit it.

d_gene	abundance	j_gene	v_gene	CDR3nt	CDR3aa
TRBD2	few	TRBJ2-2	TRBV10-3	TGTGCCATCAGTGAGTCTTGGAGCGGGGGGGCTTCCGGGGAGCTGTTTTTT	CAISESWSGGASGELFF
-	few	TRBJ2-2	TRBV24-1	TGTGCCACCCAGGGACCCTCGAACACCGGGGAGCTGTTTTTT	CATQGPSNTGELFF
-	-	TRBJ1-2	TRBV12-3/TRBV12-4	TGTGCCAGCAGGGAGAACTATGGCTACACCTTC	CASRENYGYTF
TRBD2	many	TRBJ2-5	TRBV20-1	TGCAGTGCAAAACATAGCGGGGTGGGGACCCAGTACTTC	CSAKHSGVGTQYF
TRBD1	-	TRBJ2-1	TRBV28	TGTGCCAGCAGTTTGTTCGGTCGGACAGGGAGCTTTGGAAACAATGAGCAGTTCTTC	CASSLFGRTGSFGNNEQFF
-	-	TRBJ2-3	TRBV6-2/TRBV6-3	TGTGCCAGCAGTCTCCGGGAAGGGTTGAATACGCAGTATTTT	CASSLREGLNTQYF
TRBD1	few	TRBJ2-7	TRBV28	TGTGCCAGCAGCCAAGTCTTAGGGACAGGGGGCTTCTACGAGCAGTACTTC	CASSQVLGTGGFYEQYF
TRBD2	few	TRBJ2-5	TRBV14	TGTGCCAGCAGCCAAGTTCCAGCGGGGTTCCAAGAGACCCAGTACTTC	CASSQVPAGFQETQYF
-	-	TRBJ2-6	TRBV7-9	TGTGCCAGCAGCACGGGACACTGGATCTCTGGGGCCAACGTCCTGACTTTC	CASSTGHWISGANVLTF
TRBD2	many	TRBJ2-2	TRBV7-9	TGTGCCAGCAGCCCAAGACTAGCGGAGGACACCGGGGAGCTGTTTTTT	CASSPRLAEDTGELFF
TRBD1	many	TRBJ1-5	TRBV2	TGTGCCAGCAGCCCCGGACAGGGTGAACAGCCCCAGCATTTT	CASSPGQGEQPQHF
TRBD1	-	TRBJ1-2	TRBV20-1	TGCAGTGCTAGAGATCTTACAGGGGGTAACTATGGCTACACCTTC	CSARDLTGGNYGYTF
-	-	TRBJ2-2	TRBV6-1	TGTGCCAGCAGCAACGTCGGCGGGGAGCTGTTTTTT	CASSNVGGELFF
-	many	TRBJ1-4	TRBV11-2	TGTGCCAGCAGCCGAACAGGGTCTGGGGAAAAACTGTTTTTT	CASSRTGSGEKLFF
-	-	TRBJ1-6	TRBV4-1	TGCGCCAGCAGCCAAGATGGGAGGGGTAATTCACCCCTCCACTTT	CASSQDGRGNSPLHF
TRBD1	many	TRBJ2-1	TRBV11-2	TGTGCCAGCAGCCGGGACAGGGTTCACAATGAGCAGTTCTTC	CASSRDRVHNEQFF
-	many	TRBJ1-2	TRBV11-3	TGTGCCAGCAGCTTAGATCAGACCTATGGCTACACCTTC	CASSLDQTYGYTF
TRBD1	many	TRBJ2-2	TRBV5-1	TGCGCCAGCAGCCTTGGAGCAGGGGGCATCGTCGGGGAGCTGTTTTTT	CASSLGAGGIVGELFF
-	few	TRBJ1-3	TRBV6-2/TRBV6-3	TGTGCCAGCAGTGCCCAGACTGGAAGAATAATTGGAAACACCATATATTTT	CASSAQTGRIIGNTIYF
-	few	TRBJ2-1	TRBV7-6	TGTGCCAGCAGCTTAGGGGTCGCGACAATCTACAATGAGCAGTTCTTC	CASSLGVATIYNEQFF
TRBD1	-	TRBJ1-6	TRBV28	TGTGCCAGCAGTTTCCTGACAGGGGTCTTAAATTCACCCCTCCACTTT	CASSFLTGVLNSPLHF
-	-	TRBJ2-2	TRBV28	TGTGCCAGTAGTGGGGGGCCCACCGGGGAGCTGTTTTTT	CASSGGPTGELFF
TRBD1	many	TRBJ1-1	TRBV12-3/TRBV12-4	TGTGCCAGCAGTGAACAGGGGGCGGTGAACACTGAAGCTTTCTTT	CASSEQGAVNTEAFF
-	many	TRBJ2-7	TRBV20-1	TGCAGTGCTAGAGACTTCCACAGGGCCTACGAGCAGTACTTC	CSARDFHRAYEQYF
-	few	TRBJ1-1	TRBV4-1	TGCGCCAGCAGCCAAGACACAGGGAACACTGAAGCTTTCTTT	CASSQDTGNTEAFF
-	many	TRBJ1-2	TRBV6-1	TGTGCCAGCAGTGAATCCTCTGGCGGGGCTAACAACTATGGCTACACCTTC	CASSESSGGANNYGYTF
TRBD1	-	TRBJ2-3	TRBV6-1	TGTGCCAGCAGTCTGTCCCCGGGACAGGGGATCACAGATACGCAGTATTTT	CASSLSPGQGITDTQYF
TRBD1	many	TRBJ1-5	TRBV5-1	TGCGCCAGCAGCTTGGAGGGACAGGGTCAGCCCCAGCATTTT	CASSLEGQGQPQHF
TRBD2	-	TRBJ2-2	TRBV10-3	TGTGCCACCGAAGCGACTAGCGGGGTCCGCACCGGGGAGCTGTTTTTT	CATEATSGVRTGELFF
TRBD2	many	TRBJ2-1	TRBV29-1	TGCAGCGCAACCGGGACTAGCAAGACGAATGAGCAGTTCTTC	CSATGTSKTNEQFF
-	-	TRBJ2-4	TRBV12-3/TRBV12-4	TGTGCCAGCAGTTTACTCAAAAACATTCAGTACTTC	CASSLLKNIQYF
-	many	TRBJ2-3	TRBV28	TGTGCCAGCAGTTCCTCCAGGGATACGCAGTATTTT	CASSSSRDTQYF
-	few	TRBJ2-3	TRBV12-3/TRBV12-4	TGTGCCAGCAGAGCGGACCAGAGCACAGATACGCAGTATTTT	CASRADQSTDTQYF